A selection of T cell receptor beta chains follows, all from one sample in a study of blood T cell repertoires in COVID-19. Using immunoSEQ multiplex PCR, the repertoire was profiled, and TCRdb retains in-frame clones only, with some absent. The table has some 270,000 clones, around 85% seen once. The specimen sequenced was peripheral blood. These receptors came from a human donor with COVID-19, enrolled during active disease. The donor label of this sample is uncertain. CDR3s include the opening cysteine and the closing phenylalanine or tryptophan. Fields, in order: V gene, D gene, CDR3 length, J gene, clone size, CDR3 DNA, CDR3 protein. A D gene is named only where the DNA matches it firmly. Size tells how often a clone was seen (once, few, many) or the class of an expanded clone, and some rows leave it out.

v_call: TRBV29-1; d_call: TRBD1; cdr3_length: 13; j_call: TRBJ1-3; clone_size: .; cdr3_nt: TGCAGCGTGGCGACAGGGTCTGGAAACACCATATATTTT; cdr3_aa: CSVATGSGNTIYF
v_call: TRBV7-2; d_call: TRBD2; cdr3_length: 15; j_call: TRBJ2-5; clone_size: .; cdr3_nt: TGTGCCAGCAGCTCCGGACTAGCGGGAATAGAGACCCAGTACTTC; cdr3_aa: CASSSGLAGIETQYF
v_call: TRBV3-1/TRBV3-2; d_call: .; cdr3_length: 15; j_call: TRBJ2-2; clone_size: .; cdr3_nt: TGTGCCAGCAGCCAATCCGGGGCGAACACCGGGGAGCTGTTTTTT; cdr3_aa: CASSQSGANTGELFF
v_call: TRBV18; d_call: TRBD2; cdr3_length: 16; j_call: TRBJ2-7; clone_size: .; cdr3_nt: TGTGCCAGCTCACCATCCCCTAGCGGGAGAGGCTACGAGCAGTACTTC; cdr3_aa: CASSPSPSGRGYEQYF
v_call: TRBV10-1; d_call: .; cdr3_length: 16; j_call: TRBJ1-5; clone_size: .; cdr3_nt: TGCGCCAGCAGTGAGTCGCGGAGGGTCCGGAATCAGCCCCAGCATTTT; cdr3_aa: CASSESRRVRNQPQHF
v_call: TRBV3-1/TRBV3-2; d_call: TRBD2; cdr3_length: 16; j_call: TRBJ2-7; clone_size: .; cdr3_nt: TGTGCCAGCAGCCAAGAAGGTAGCGGGAGGGTGAAAGAGCAGTACTTC; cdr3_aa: CASSQEGSGRVKEQYF
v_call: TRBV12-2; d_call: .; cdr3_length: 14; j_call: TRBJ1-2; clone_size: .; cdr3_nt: TGTGCAAGTCGCTTAGGGCAGGGCCTCCTTGGCTACACCTTC; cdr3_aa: CASRLGQGLLGYTF
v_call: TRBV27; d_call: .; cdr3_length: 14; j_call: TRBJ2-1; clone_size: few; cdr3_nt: TGTGCCAGCAGCTCGGAAACAGGGTACAATGAGCAGTTCTTC; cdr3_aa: CASSSETGYNEQFF
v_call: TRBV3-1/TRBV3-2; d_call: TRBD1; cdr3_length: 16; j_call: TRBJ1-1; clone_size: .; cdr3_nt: TGTGCCAGCAGCCGAGGTGGCAACAGGGGGAACACTGAAGCTTTCTTT; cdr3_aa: CASSRGGNRGNTEAFF
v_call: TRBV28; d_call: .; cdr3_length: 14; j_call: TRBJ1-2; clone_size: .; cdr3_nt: TGTGCCAGCAATGAACAGTCTCAAAGTTATGGCTACACCTTC; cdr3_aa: CASNEQSQSYGYTF
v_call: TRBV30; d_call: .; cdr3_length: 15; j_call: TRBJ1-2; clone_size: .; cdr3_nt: TGTGCCTGGAGTGAGCCTCCTAAGATCAACTATGGCTACACCTTC; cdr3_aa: CAWSEPPKINYGYTF
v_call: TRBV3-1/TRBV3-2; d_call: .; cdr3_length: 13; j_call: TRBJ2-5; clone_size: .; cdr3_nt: TGTGCCAGCAGCCAAGAGGCCGGGGAGACCCAGTACTTC; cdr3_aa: CASSQEAGETQYF
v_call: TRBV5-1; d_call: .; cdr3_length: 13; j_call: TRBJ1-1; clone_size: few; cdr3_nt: TGCGCCAGCAGCTTTAGAGAGAACACTGAAGCTTTCTTT; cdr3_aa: CASSFRENTEAFF
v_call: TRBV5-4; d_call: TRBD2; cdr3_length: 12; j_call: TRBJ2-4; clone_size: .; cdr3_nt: TGTGCCAGCAGCCCCGTAGCGGGCATTCAGTACTTC; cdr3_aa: CASSPVAGIQYF
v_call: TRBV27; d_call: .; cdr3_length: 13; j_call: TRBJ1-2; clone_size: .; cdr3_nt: TGTGCCAGCAGCCCAACAGGTGTCAATGGCTACACCTTC; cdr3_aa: CASSPTGVNGYTF
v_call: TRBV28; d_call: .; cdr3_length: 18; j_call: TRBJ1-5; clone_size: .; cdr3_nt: TGTGCCAGCAGTTTTATTTACTCATGGGGGGGTGGCAATCAGCCCCAGCATTTT; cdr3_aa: CASSFIYSWGGGNQPQHF
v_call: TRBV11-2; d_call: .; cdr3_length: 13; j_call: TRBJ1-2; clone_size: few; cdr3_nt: TGTGCCAGCAGCCAGACATCTCCCTATGGCTACACCTTC; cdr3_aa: CASSQTSPYGYTF